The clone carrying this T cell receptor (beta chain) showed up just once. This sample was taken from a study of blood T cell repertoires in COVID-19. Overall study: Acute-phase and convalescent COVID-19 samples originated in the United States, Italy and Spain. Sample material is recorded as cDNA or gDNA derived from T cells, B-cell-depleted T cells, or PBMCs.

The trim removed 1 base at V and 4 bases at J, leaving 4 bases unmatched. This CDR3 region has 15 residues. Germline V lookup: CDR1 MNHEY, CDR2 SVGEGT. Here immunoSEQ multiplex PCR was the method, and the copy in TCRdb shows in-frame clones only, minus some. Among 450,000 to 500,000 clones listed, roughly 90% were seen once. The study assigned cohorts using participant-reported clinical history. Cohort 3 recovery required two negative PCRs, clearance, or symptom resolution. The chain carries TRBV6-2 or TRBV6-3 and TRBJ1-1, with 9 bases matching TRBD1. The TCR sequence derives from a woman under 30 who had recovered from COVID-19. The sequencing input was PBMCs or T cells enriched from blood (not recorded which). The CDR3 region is CASSYFGQGSTEAFF. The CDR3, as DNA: TGTGCCAGCAGTTACTTCGGACAGGGGAGCACTGAAGCTTTCTTT.